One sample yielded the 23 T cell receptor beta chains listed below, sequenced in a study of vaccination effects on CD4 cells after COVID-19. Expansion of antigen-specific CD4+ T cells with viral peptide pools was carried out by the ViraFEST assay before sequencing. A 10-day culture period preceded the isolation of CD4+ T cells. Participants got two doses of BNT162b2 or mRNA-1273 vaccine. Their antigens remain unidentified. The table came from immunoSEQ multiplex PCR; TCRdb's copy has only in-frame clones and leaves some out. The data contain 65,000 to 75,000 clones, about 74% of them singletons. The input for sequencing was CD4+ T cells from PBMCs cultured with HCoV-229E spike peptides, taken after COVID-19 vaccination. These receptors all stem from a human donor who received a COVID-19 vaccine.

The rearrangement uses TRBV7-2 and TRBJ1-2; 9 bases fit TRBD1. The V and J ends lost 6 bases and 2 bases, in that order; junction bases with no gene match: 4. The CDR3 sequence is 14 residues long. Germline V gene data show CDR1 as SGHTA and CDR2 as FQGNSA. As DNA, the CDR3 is TGTGCCAGCAGGGGGGGACAGGGCAACTATGGCTACACCTTC. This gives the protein CASRGGQGNYGYTF.

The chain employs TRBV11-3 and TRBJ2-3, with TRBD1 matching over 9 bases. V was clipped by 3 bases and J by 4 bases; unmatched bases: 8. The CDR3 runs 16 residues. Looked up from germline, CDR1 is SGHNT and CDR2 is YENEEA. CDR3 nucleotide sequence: TGTGCCAGCAGCTTGGGGGGGACAGGGCCAGCAGATACGCAGTATTTT. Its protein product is CASSLGGTGPADTQYF.

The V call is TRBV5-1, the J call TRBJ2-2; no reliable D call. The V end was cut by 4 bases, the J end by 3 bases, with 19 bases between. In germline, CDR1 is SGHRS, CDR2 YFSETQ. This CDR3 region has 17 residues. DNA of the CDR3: TGCGCCAGCAGCCTCCTCTTCCTAGGGTCGGACACCGGGGAGCTGTTTTTT. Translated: CASSLLFLGSDTGELFF. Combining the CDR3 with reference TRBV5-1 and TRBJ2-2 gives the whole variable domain KAGVTQTPRYLIKTRGQQVTLSCSPISGHRSVSWYQQTPGQGLQFLFEYFSETQRNKGNFPGRFSGRQFSNSRSEMNVSTLELGDSALYLCASSLLFLGSDTGELFFGEGSRLTVL.

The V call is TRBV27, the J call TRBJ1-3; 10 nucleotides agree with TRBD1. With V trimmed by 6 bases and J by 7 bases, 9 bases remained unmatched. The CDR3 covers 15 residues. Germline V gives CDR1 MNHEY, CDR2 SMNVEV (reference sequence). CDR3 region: CASSSRDRGTNTIYF. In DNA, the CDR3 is TGTGCCAGCAGCTCTAGGGACAGGGGTACGAACACCATATATTTT.

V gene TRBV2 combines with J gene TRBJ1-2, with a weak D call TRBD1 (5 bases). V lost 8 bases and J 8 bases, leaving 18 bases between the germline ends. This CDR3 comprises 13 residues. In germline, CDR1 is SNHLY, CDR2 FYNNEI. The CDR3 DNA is TGTGCCAGCCGCGGGGGGAAGGCTTGGGGCTACACCTTC. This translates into CASRGGKAWGYTF.

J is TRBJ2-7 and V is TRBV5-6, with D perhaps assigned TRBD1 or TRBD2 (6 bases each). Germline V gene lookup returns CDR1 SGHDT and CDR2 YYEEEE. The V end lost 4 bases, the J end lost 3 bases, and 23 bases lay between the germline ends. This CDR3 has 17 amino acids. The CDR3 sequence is CASSPPPGAGVFYEQYV. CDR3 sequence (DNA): TGTGCCAGCAGCCCACCCCCGGGGGCAGGGGTTTTCTACGAGCAGTACGTC.

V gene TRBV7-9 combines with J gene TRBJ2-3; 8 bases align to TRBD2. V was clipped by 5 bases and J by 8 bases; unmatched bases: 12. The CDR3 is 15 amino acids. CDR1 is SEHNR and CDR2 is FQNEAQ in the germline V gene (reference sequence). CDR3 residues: CASSPGTGGPGTQYF. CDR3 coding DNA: TGTGCCAGCAGCCCAGGCACGGGGGGGCCGGGTACGCAGTATTTT. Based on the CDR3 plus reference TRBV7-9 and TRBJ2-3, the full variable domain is DTGVSQNPRHKITKRGQNVTFRCDPISEHNRLYWYRQTLGQGPEFLTYFQNEAQLEKSRLLSDRFSAERPKGSFSTLEIQRTEQGDSAMYLCASSPGTGGPGTQYFGPGTRLTVL.

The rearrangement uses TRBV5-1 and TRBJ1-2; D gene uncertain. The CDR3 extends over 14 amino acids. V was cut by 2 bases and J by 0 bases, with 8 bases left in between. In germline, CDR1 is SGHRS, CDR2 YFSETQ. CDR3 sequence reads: CASSFTGANYGYTF. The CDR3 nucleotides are TGCGCCAGCAGCTTTACGGGAGCTAACTATGGCTACACCTTC. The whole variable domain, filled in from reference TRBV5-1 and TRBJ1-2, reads KAGVTQTPRYLIKTRGQQVTLSCSPISGHRSVSWYQQTPGQGLQFLFEYFSETQRNKGNFPGRFSGRQFSNSRSEMNVSTLELGDSALYLCASSFTGANYGYTFGSGTRLTVV.

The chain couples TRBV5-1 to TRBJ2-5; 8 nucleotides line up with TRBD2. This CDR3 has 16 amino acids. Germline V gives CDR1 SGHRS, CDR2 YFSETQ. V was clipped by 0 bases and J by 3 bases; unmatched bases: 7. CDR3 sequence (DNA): TGCGCCAGCAGCTTGGCTCTCGCGGGGGGCGAAGAGACCCAGTACTTC. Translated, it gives CASSLALAGGEETQYF.

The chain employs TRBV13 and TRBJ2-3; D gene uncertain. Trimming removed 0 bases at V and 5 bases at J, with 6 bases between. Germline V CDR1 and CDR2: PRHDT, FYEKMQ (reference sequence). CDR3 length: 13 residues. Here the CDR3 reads CASSLGRGDTQYF. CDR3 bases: TGTGCCAGCAGCTTAGGTCGCGGAGATACGCAGTATTTT. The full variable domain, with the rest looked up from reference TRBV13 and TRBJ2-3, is AAGVIQSPRHLIKEKRETATLKCYPIPRHDTVYWYQQGPGQDPQFLISFYEKMQSDKGSIPDRFSAQQFSDYHSELNMSSLELGDSALYFCASSLGRGDTQYFGPGTRLTVL.

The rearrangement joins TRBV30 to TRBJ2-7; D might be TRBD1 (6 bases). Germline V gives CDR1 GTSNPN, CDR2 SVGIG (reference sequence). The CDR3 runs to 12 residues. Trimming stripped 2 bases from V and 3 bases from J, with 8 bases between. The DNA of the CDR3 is TGTGCCTGGAGTCAGGACAGCTACGAGCAGTACGTC. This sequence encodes CAWSQDSYEQYV.

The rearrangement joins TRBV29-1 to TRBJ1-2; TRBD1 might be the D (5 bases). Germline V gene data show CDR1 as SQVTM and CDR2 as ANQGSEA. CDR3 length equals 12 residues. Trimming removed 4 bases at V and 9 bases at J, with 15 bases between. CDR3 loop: CSVAQANIRYTF. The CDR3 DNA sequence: TGCAGCGTTGCACAGGCAAATATACGCTACACCTTC.

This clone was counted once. The DNA for the CDR3 is TGCGCCAGCAGCGGAATTACCGGGACCGAGAACACCGGGGAGCTGTTTTTT. As protein: CASSGITGTENTGELFF. The gene calls are TRBV5-1 and TRBJ2-2, with D perhaps being TRBD1 or TRBD2 (5 bases each). V lost 4 bases to trimming and J lost 1 base, with 17 bases between them. Germline loops: CDR1 SGHRS, CDR2 YFSETQ. The CDR3 extends over 17 amino acids.

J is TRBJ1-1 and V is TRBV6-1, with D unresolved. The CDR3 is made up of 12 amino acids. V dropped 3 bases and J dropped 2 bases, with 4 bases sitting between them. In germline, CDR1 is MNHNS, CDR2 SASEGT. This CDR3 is CASSDSNTEAFF. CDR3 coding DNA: TGTGCCAGCAGTGACAGTAACACTGAAGCTTTCTTT.

CDR3 sequence reads: CASSLDGTAPYNEQFF. In DNA, the CDR3 is TGTGCCAGCAGCTTAGATGGGACAGCGCCTTACAATGAGCAGTTCTTC. V is TRBV7-2 and J is TRBJ2-1, with TRBD1 identical over 7 bases. This CDR3 contains 16 residues. CDR1 is SGHTA, CDR2 FQGNSA, per germline. V was pared by 1 base and J by 4 bases, with 7 bases of the junction left unmatched. Based on the CDR3 plus reference TRBV7-2 and TRBJ2-1, the full variable domain is GAGVSQSPSNKVTEKGKDVELRCDPISGHTALYWYRQSLGQGLEFLIYFQGNSAPDKSGLPSDRFSAERTGGSVSTLTIQRTQQEDSAVYLCASSLDGTAPYNEQFFGPGTRLTVL.

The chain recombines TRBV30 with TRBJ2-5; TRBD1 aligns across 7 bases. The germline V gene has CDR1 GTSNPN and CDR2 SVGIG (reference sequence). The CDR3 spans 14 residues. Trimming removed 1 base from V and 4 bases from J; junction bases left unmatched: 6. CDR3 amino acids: CAWSAKGGLETQYF. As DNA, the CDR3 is TGTGCCTGGAGTGCTAAAGGGGGCTTAGAGACCCAGTACTTC.

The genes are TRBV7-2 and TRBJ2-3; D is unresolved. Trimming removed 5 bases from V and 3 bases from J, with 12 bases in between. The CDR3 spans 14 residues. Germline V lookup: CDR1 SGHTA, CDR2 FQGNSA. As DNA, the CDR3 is TGTGCCAGCAGCCCTCGTGTACCAACAGATACGCAGTATTTT. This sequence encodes CASSPRVPTDTQYF.

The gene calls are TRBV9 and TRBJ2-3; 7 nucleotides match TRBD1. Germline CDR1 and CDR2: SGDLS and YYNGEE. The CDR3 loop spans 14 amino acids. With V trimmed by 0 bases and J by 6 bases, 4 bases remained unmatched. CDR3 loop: CASSVGGGADTQYF. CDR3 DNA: TGTGCCAGCAGCGTAGGAGGGGGCGCGGATACGCAGTATTTT.

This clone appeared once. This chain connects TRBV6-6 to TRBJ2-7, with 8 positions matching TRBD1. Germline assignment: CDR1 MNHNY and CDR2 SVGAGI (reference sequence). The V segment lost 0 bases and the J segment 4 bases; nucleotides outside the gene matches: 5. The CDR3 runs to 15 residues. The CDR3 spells CASSYSTQGAYEQYV. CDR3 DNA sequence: TGTGCCAGCAGTTACTCGACCCAGGGGGCGTACGAGCAGTACGTC.

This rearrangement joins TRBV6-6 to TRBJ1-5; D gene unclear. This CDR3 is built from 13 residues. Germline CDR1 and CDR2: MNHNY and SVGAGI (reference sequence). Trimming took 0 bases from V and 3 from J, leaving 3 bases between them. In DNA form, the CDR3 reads TGTGCCAGCAGTTACTCGGCCAATCAGCCCCAGCATTTT. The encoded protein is CASSYSANQPQHF.

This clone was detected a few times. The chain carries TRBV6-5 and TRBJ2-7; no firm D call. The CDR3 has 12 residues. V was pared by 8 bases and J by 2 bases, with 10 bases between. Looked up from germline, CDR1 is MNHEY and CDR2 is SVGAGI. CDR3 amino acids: CASGKTPYEQYV. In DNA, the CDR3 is TGTGCCAGCGGCAAAACCCCCTACGAGCAGTACGTC.

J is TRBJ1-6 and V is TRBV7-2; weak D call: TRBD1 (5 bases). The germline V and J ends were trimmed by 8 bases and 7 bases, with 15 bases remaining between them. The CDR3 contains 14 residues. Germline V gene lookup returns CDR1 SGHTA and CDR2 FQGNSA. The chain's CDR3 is CASSGPRGNSPLHF. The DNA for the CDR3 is TGTGCCAGCTCCGGGCCCCGGGGGAATTCACCCCTCCACTTT.

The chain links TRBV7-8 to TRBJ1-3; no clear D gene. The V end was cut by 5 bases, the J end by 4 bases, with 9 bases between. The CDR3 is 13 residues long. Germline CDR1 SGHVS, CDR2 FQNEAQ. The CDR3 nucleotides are TGTGCCAGCAGCCGACCGGGGGGAAACACCATATATTTT. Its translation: CASSRPGGNTIYF.